What follows is one T cell receptor beta chain and its context. The source of the sample is a study of shared T cell receptors in the human thymus. The ends lost 0 bases at V and 3 bases at J; junction bases unmatched: 3. CDR3 length equals 16 residues. CDR1 SGHDN and CDR2 FVKESK come from the germline V gene. Profiled with immunoSEQ multiplex PCR; TCRdb holds only in-frame clones, not every one. The repertoire includes 500,000 to 850,000 clones, over 75% of them detected once, and roughly 0.0089% sits in the top ten. A further study also used this sample, focusing on human thymus T cells. That study reports: It was healthy Finnish infants having corrective surgery for congenital heart defects who were the donors. Thymus was obtained from resections taken during corrective heart surgery. Thymic and blood repertoires appeared to carry a bias in their V and J gene usage. Thymic repertoires of unrelated individuals were reported in related research to overlap highly.

This sequence joins TRBV14 and TRBJ1-4; TRBD1 aligns across 8 bases. The sequence was obtained from a boy under three years old with a congenital heart defect. The sequenced sample was thymocytes. CDR3 sequence (DNA): TGTGCCAGCAGCCAAGAAAAGGACAGGGCTAATGAAAAACTGTTTTTT. Encoded protein: CASSQEKDRANEKLFF.